The entry below describes one TCR beta chain. What it binds is unknown. The record originates from a study of shared clonotypes between healthy human individuals. Findings of the study overall: Few donors restricted represented genetic and exposure-history diversity.

The data were produced by immunoSEQ multiplex PCR, yet TCRdb's version contains in-frame clones alone and is incomplete. The sample includes about 1.5 million clones, 96% seen only once; the top ten take about 1.2%. Germline V gene lookup returns CDR1 MGHRA and CDR2 YSYEKL. The CDR3 is made up of 17 amino acids. With 0 bases removed from V and 3 bases from J, the gap between germline ends came to 18 bases. Sequencing was done on a sample of naive CD4+ T cells sorted from blood. As for subset: CD45RA+ positively selected. The source is a young man in good health. This chain connects TRBV4-1 to TRBJ2-7, with unresolved D. The chain's CDR3 is CASSQDPPRALLYEQYF. The CDR3 coding sequence is TGCGCCAGCAGCCAAGATCCCCCTCGCGCCCTTCTCTACGAGCAGTACTTC.